Each of the 27 T cell receptor beta chains below was sequenced from the same sample in a study of T cell changes during pregnancy in multiple sclerosis. This table comes from immunoSEQ multiplex PCR, and its TCRdb copy is limited to in-frame clones, with some not included. This sample yields under 45,000 clones, of which over 90% are seen a single time; 0.35% to 0.45% belongs to the top ten. Here the sequenced sample was CD4+ T cells from peripheral blood mononuclear cells, taken in the third trimester of pregnancy. These receptors all stem from a female donor in good health, enrolled as a control in a pregnancy study.

This chain joins TRBV6-5 and TRBJ2-1; TRBD1 matches at 8 bases. Germline CDR1 MNHEY, CDR2 SVGAGI. This CDR3 is 15 amino acids long. V lost 6 bases and J lost 2; bases outside the gene matches: 6. The CDR3 loop reads CASSLGTGPYNEQFF. As DNA, the CDR3 is TGTGCCAGCAGCCTCGGGACAGGCCCCTACAATGAGCAGTTCTTC.

The rearrangement uses TRBV6-5 and TRBJ1-3, with D tentatively TRBD1 (6 bases). Germline assignment: CDR1 MNHEY and CDR2 SVGAGI. There are 14 residues in the CDR3. Trimming shortened V by 5 bases and J by 2 bases, and 10 bases separated the two germline ends. The CDR3 nucleotides are TGTGCCAGCAGTATTCAGGGGCCTGGAAACACCATATATTTT. It is translated as CASSIQGPGNTIYF.

The genes are TRBV19 and TRBJ1-5; D gene uncertain. The CDR3 is 14 residues long. Germline assignment: CDR1 LNHDA and CDR2 SQIVND (reference sequence). V was shortened by 1 base and J by 4 bases, with 8 bases between the two germline ends. CDR3 coding DNA: TGTGCCAGTAGTATAGGAGGGAGTAATCAGCCCCAGCATTTT. Protein sequence: CASSIGGSNQPQHF.

The rearrangement links TRBV5-1 to TRBJ2-6, with no clear D. The germline CDR1 and CDR2 sequences are SGHRS and YFSETQ. Trimming pared 2 bases from V and 4 bases from J, leaving 4 bases between. CDR3 size: 13 residues. This CDR3 reads CASSFLGANVLTF. The CDR3 DNA reads TGCGCCAGCAGCTTCTTGGGGGCCAACGTCCTGACTTTC.

The V and J genes are TRBV6-5 and TRBJ1-2; D remains unclear. This CDR3 has 13 amino acids. Looked up from germline, CDR1 is MNHEY and CDR2 is SVGAGI. Trimming stripped 5 bases from V and 4 bases from J, with 11 bases between. The CDR3: CASSSGGLYGYTF. CDR3 bases: TGTGCCAGCAGTAGCGGAGGACTCTATGGCTACACCTTC.

The V gene is TRBV28, the J gene TRBJ1-1, with 7 bases identical to TRBD1. CDR1 and CDR2 from the germline V gene are MDHEN and SYDVKM. V was clipped by 1 base and J by 8 bases; unmatched bases: 4. This CDR3 has 13 amino acids. Here the CDR3 reads CASSLSPGGEAFF. CDR3 DNA: TGTGCCAGCAGTTTATCGCCAGGGGGAGAAGCTTTCTTT.

This sequence joins TRBV2 and TRBJ2-7; 7 bases line up with TRBD1. V lost 9 bases and J lost 3; bases outside the gene matches: 5. CDR1 SNHLY and CDR2 FYNNEI come from the germline V gene. The CDR3 sequence is 12 residues long. CDR3 coding DNA: TGTGCCAGTCGGGCAGGGGGCTACGAGCAGTACTTC. Its translation: CASRAGGYEQYF.

This sequence joins TRBV11-1 and TRBJ1-6, with D tentatively TRBD1 (6 bases). V shed 8 bases and J shed 10 bases, with 15 bases lying between them. CDR3 length: 13 amino acids. Germline V gene sequence: CDR1 SGHAT, CDR2 FQDESV (reference sequence). Written as DNA, the CDR3 is TGTGCCAGCGAGGCTACAGGGTCATCACCCCTCCACTTT. Encoded protein: CASEATGSSPLHF.

The CDR3 sequence: CASSLTENSNQPQHF. In DNA form, the CDR3 reads TGTGCCAGCTCCCTGACAGAGAATAGCAATCAGCCCCAGCATTTT. This rearrangement joins TRBV18 to TRBJ1-5; weak D call: TRBD1 (5 bases). Germline V gene data show CDR1 as KGHSH and CDR2 as LQKENI. The length of the CDR3 is 15 residues. V dropped 6 bases and J dropped 0 bases, with 12 bases sitting between them.

This clone was seen a single time. The gene calls are TRBV29-1 and TRBJ1-1, with D possibly matching TRBD1 (6 bases). V lost 5 bases to trimming and J lost 3 bases, with 16 bases between them. Germline loops: CDR1 SQVTM, CDR2 ANQGSEA. The CDR3 totals 14 residues. This chain's CDR3 is CSVSKGPGDTEAFF. Written as DNA, the CDR3 is TGCAGCGTTTCAAAGGGGCCAGGGGACACTGAAGCTTTCTTT.

CDR3 nucleotide sequence: TGTGCCAGCAGTGCCTATCCGGGACAGGGGAATAATTCACCCCTCCACTTT. Its protein is CASSAYPGQGNNSPLHF. The chain combines TRBV6-1 with TRBJ1-6; 10 bases are shared with TRBD1. Trimming cost V 4 bases and J 5 bases; bases outside gene matches: 8. Germline V gene data show CDR1 as MNHNS and CDR2 as SASEGT. This CDR3 has 17 amino acids.

The chain uses TRBV21-1 and TRBJ1-1. TRBV21-1 is a recognized pseudogene. This CDR3 spans 12 amino acids. CDR3 coding DNA: TGTGCCAGCATCCATACTAGCTGCGAAGCTTTCTTT. It encodes CASIHTSCEAFF.

The chain combines TRBV23-1 with TRBJ1-2; D call uncertain. TRBV23-1 is an open reading frame, and its role is uncertain. Trimming stripped 3 bases from V and 2 bases from J, with 16 bases between. The length of the CDR3 is 16 residues. The CDR3 here is CASSHRRGPANYGYTF. CDR3 sequence (DNA): TGCGCCAGCAGTCACCGCCGAGGGCCAGCCAACTATGGCTACACCTTC.

In its sample, this clone was seen once. The chain uses TRBV7-9 and TRBJ2-5, with a possible D match to TRBD2 (6 bases). With 1 base removed from V and 5 bases from J, the gap between germline ends came to 20 bases. This CDR3 spans 17 amino acids. Germline values: CDR1 SEHNR, CDR2 FQNEAQ (reference sequence). CDR3 protein: CASSLGQNIAAGETQYF. The CDR3 bases are TGTGCCAGCAGCTTAGGACAGAATATAGCGGCGGGGGAGACCCAGTACTTC.

V and J are TRBV7-2 and TRBJ2-4; 8 bases line up with TRBD2. The CDR3 covers 15 residues. Germline lookup yields CDR1 SGHTA and CDR2 FQGNSA. Germline trimming cut 5 bases from V and 6 bases from J; bases unmatched to any gene: 9. As DNA, the CDR3 is TGTGCCAGCAGCCGCGCTTTCGGGGGGGGAAACATTCAGTACTTC. This translates into CASSRAFGGGNIQYF.

The V and J genes are TRBV2 and TRBJ2-5; TRBD1 matches at 10 bases. The CDR3 is 15 residues long. V lost 6 bases and J lost 1; bases outside the gene matches: 5. Per germline, CDR1 SNHLY and CDR2 FYNNEI. CDR3: CASRGQGFGQETQYF. The CDR3 DNA is TGTGCCAGCAGGGGACAGGGGTTCGGCCAAGAGACCCAGTACTTC.

The chain uses TRBV10-2 and TRBJ1-4, with D unresolved. The CDR3 is made up of 15 amino acids. Trimming shortened V by 2 bases and J by 4 bases, and 11 bases separated the two germline ends. Germline V CDR1 and CDR2: WSHSY, SAAADI. As DNA, the CDR3 is TGCGCCAGCAGTGAGCTGTGGAGCCTTAATGAAAAACTGTTTTTT. Translation gives CASSELWSLNEKLFF.

The chain couples TRBV19 to TRBJ1-6, with TRBD1 matching 9 bases. Germline assignment: CDR1 LNHDA and CDR2 SQIVND (reference sequence). V lost 9 bases to trimming and J lost 10 bases; unmatched junction nucleotides: 10. The CDR3 contains 14 residues. CDR3 sequence: CASGGDREQSPLHF. The CDR3 DNA reads TGTGCCAGCGGGGGGGACAGGGAACAATCACCCCTCCACTTT. Supplemented by reference TRBV19 and TRBJ1-6, the full variable domain reads DGGITQSPKYLFRKEGQNVTLSCEQNLNHDAMYWYRQDPGQGLRLIYYSQIVNDFQKGDIAEGYSVSREKKESFPLTVTSAQKNPTAFYLCASGGDREQSPLHFGNGTRLTVT.

The V gene is TRBV7-2, the J gene TRBJ2-5; the D gene is possibly TRBD1 (8 bases). V lost 5 bases, J lost 4 bases, and 17 bases lay in between. The CDR3 extends over 15 amino acids. CDR1 is SGHTA and CDR2 is FQGNSA in the germline V gene. The CDR3 is CASSAGGGGGETQYF. The CDR3 bases are TGTGCCAGCAGCGCAGGGGGCGGGGGTGGAGAGACCCAGTACTTC.

The rearrangement uses TRBV10-1 and TRBJ2-7; D perhaps matches TRBD2 (6 bases). The V gene's germline CDR1 is WNHNN and CDR2 SYGVQD (reference sequence). The CDR3 sequence is 12 residues long. CDR3 DNA sequence: TGCGTTCCCCGGGACGGGAGCTACGAGCAGTACTTC. This gives the protein CVPRDGSYEQYF.

This sequence joins TRBV6-4 and TRBJ1-1; TRBD1 might be the D (6 bases). The V gene's germline CDR1 is MRHNA and CDR2 SNTAGT. Trimming left V 4 bases short and J 1 base short, with 7 bases between. The CDR3 is 13 residues long. In DNA, the CDR3 is TGTGCCAGCAGTGCACAGGGGAACACTGAAGCTTTCTTT. It is translated as CASSAQGNTEAFF.

This chain links TRBV4-3 with TRBJ2-4; TRBD2 aligns across 9 bases. The V segment lost 4 bases and the J segment 0 bases; nucleotides outside the gene matches: 10. The CDR3 spans 18 residues. CDR1 is LGHNA, CDR2 YSLEER, per germline. The CDR3 nucleotides are TGCGCCAGCAGCCCCTCGCGGGGGGGTATTATAGCCAAAAACATTCAGTACTTC. Residues: CASSPSRGGIIAKNIQYF.

The chain uses TRBV5-4 and TRBJ1-2; D remains unclear. Germline loops: CDR1 SGHNT, CDR2 YYREEE (reference sequence). With 0 bases removed from V and 5 bases from J, the gap between germline ends came to 11 bases. This CDR3 spans 14 amino acids. DNA for the CDR3: TGTGCCAGCAGCTTGGACGTGCGGGTTTATGGCTACACCTTC. Amino acids: CASSLDVRVYGYTF.

The chain combines TRBV18 with TRBJ2-7; TRBD1 agrees at 7 bases. CDR3 length: 14 residues. The junction had 5 bases not matched to a gene; V was cut back by 1 base and J by 5 bases. The germline V gene encodes CDR1 KGHSH and CDR2 LQKENI. CDR3 sequence (DNA): TGTGCCAGCTCACCACGACAGGGAATTAACGAGCAGTACTTC. This translates into CASSPRQGINEQYF.

The gene calls are TRBV27 and TRBJ1-6; tentative D call: TRBD1 (5 bases). Germline V lookup: CDR1 MNHEY, CDR2 SMNVEV (reference sequence). Trimming removed 0 bases from V and 10 bases from J, with 16 bases in between. The CDR3 has 16 residues. Written as DNA, the CDR3 is TGTGCCAGCAGTTTATCGAAATCAGGGATGGGATCACCCCTCCACTTT. It yields the protein CASSLSKSGMGSPLHF.

The chain employs TRBV18 and TRBJ2-5; a weak D match, TRBD1 (6 bases). This CDR3 is built from 14 residues. Between the trimmed V and J ends, which lost 2 bases and 7 bases, there was a span of 14 bases. Germline V gene sequence: CDR1 KGHSH, CDR2 LQKENI. The CDR3 spells CASSPGELRGTQYF. DNA of the CDR3: TGTGCCAGCTCACCAGGCGAACTCAGGGGGACCCAGTACTTC.

This clone was observed once. Here the CDR3 reads CASFTGPQGYQETQYF. CDR3 sequence (DNA): TGCGCCAGCTTTACAGGACCCCAGGGATACCAAGAGACCCAGTACTTC. The chain employs TRBV5-1 and TRBJ2-5, with D possibly being TRBD1 (5 bases). Trimming removed 7 bases at V and 0 bases at J, with 19 bases between. This CDR3 has 16 amino acids. Germline lookup yields CDR1 SGHRS and CDR2 YFSETQ.